These 24 T cell receptor beta chains share one sample of origin, sequenced in a study of response to subunit inactivated influenza vaccine (dated by TCRdb to 2016 to 2019). The method was RT-PCR. For sequencing, an Illumina HiSeq 2500 was employed. TCRdb passed the public sequencing reads through fastp at Q25 and MiXCR, retaining productive beta sequences. When rows share a CDR3 protein, they turn into one entry using the most common DNA and genes. This sample has around 530,000 distinct CDR3 sequences in its table, and approximately 12% of those were observed once. The ten largest make up roughly 10% of the sample. Source: PBMCs from blood, taken on the day of vaccination. The receptors derive from a man over 45 who received an inactivated influenza vaccine. Donor details come from another sample of the same person, matched by shared clones.

This clonotype came up a few times. The CDR3 nucleotides are TGTGCCAGCAGGCTTACTACGGATTCACCCCTCCACTTT. It specifies CASRLTTDSPLHF. The chain employs TRBV12-3 or TRBV12-4 and TRBJ1-6; D unclear. The CDR3 loop spans 13 amino acids. Trimming left V 6 bases short and J 8 bases short, with 11 bases between.

This clonotype showed up just a few times. The CDR3 DNA reads TGTGCCAGCAGTTACTCAGTACAGAAAAACACCGGGGAGCTGTTTTTT. It yields the protein CASSYSVQKNTGELFF. The chain couples TRBV6-5 to TRBJ2-2, with no clear D. V was shortened by 0 bases and J by 2 bases, with 10 bases between the two germline ends. The CDR3 consists of 16 residues. Germline CDR1 MNHEY, CDR2 SVGAGI.

This CDR3 reads CSASPGENIQYF. CDR3 sequence (DNA): TGCAGTGCTAGCCCAGGAGAAAACATTCAGTACTTC. V and J are TRBV20-1 and TRBJ2-4; unclear D gene. Germline CDR1 is DFQATT and CDR2 is SNEGSKA (reference sequence). Trimming took 3 bases from V and 5 from J, leaving 8 bases between them. There are 12 residues in the CDR3.

This clonotype was seen a few times. The chain links TRBV21-1 to TRBJ2-1. TRBV21-1 constitutes a pseudogene. This CDR3 is 17 amino acids long. CDR3 residues: CASSAEKIPCSYNEQFF. Here the CDR3 DNA reads TGTGCCAGCAGCGCAGAGAAGATACCTTGCTCCTACAATGAGCAGTTCTTC.

A few counts support this clonotype. V usage is TRBV15 and J usage is TRBJ2-3; D is possibly TRBD1 (6 bases). The V gene lost 1 base and the J gene lost 5 bases, with 19 bases spanning the gap. There are 17 residues in the CDR3. Germline V CDR1 and CDR2: LNHNV, YYDKDF (reference sequence). The CDR3 region is CATSRARTQGRKDTQYF. CDR3 in DNA: TGTGCCACCAGCAGAGCTCGAACACAGGGTCGTAAAGATACGCAGTATTTT.

The chain employs TRBV3-1 and TRBJ2-7, with D possibly matching TRBD1 (6 bases). The CDR3 is 14 amino acids. Germline V gene data show CDR1 as LGHDT and CDR2 as YNNKEL (reference sequence). Trimming removed 4 bases at V and 2 bases at J, with 12 bases between. This CDR3 reads CASSRPGHTYEQYF. The CDR3 DNA reads as TGTGCCAGCAGCCGCCCGGGACACACCTACGAGCAGTACTTC.

The chain employs TRBV4-2 and TRBJ2-1, with 7 nucleotides matching TRBD2. Germline V gives CDR1 LGHNA, CDR2 YNFKEQ. Trimming at V came to 4 bases and at J to 5 bases, leaving 2 bases not matched to a gene. The CDR3 runs to 13 residues. CDR3 nucleotide sequence: TGTGCCAGCAGCCGGGGAGGGGACAATGAGCAGTTCTTC. Translating it yields CASSRGGDNEQFF.

The gene calls are TRBV20-1 and TRBJ2-7; D remains ambiguous. This CDR3 comprises 15 residues. Germline V lookup: CDR1 DFQATT, CDR2 SNEGSKA (reference sequence). V lost 0 bases, J lost 0 bases, and 12 bases lay in between. The CDR3 sequence is CSARDRARSSYEQYF. For the CDR3, the DNA is TGCAGTGCTAGAGATCGAGCGAGAAGCTCCTACGAGCAGTACTTC.

In this sample, this clonotype turned up a few times. The J gene is TRBJ2-2, the V gene TRBV5-5; D remains ambiguous. The CDR3 sequence is 15 residues long. The germline V and J ends were trimmed by 0 bases and 5 bases, with 11 bases remaining between them. CDR1 is SGHKS and CDR2 is YYEKEE in the germline V gene (reference sequence). The CDR3 coding sequence is TGTGCCAGCAGCTTGGTTGGTTGGCGTACCGGGGAGCTGTTTTTT. Protein: CASSLVGWRTGELFF.

Here the CDR3 DNA reads TGTGCCAGCAGCAAACTAGCTGGGTTGGGTAGCACAGATACGCAGTATTTT. Translated, it gives CASSKLAGLGSTDTQYF. V usage is TRBV11-2 and J usage is TRBJ2-3, with D possibly TRBD2 on 6 matching bases. Germline V gives CDR1 SGHAT, CDR2 FQNNGV. CDR3 length equals 17 residues. With 5 bases removed from V and 0 bases from J, the gap between germline ends came to 18 bases.

The chain employs TRBV20-1 and TRBJ2-3; maybe TRBD2 (7 bases). From germline, CDR1 is DFQATT and CDR2 SNEGSKA (reference sequence). V shed 4 bases and J shed 4 bases, with 18 bases lying between them. The CDR3 is made up of 15 amino acids. For the CDR3, the DNA is TGCAGTGCTAAGATGGGGGGGGCAGGGGCAGATACGCAGTATTTT. Residues: CSAKMGGAGADTQYF.

This clonotype was counted ten times or more. This chain uses TRBV7-7 with TRBJ2-2, with 10 bases aligning to TRBD2. V trimming: 2 bases; J trimming: 4 bases; junction bases outside the gene matches: 1. This CDR3 spans 15 amino acids. Germline V gene data show CDR1 as SSHAT and CDR2 as FNYEAQ (reference sequence). Here the CDR3 reads CASSLLAGGTGELFF. As DNA, the CDR3 is TGTGCCAGCAGCTTATTAGCGGGAGGCACCGGGGAGCTGTTTTTT. The complete variable domain, with remaining parts taken from reference TRBV7-7 and TRBJ2-2, reads GAGVSQSPRYKVTKRGQDVTLRCDPISSHATLYWYQQALGQGPEFLTYFNYEAQPDKSGLPSDRFSAERPEGSISTLTIQRTEQRDSAMYRCASSLLAGGTGELFFGEGSRLTVL.

There are a few counts of this clonotype. The genes are TRBV6-4 and TRBJ2-3; TRBD2 agrees at 12 bases. V lost 8 bases to trimming and J lost 2 bases; unmatched junction nucleotides: 17. CDR1 is MRHNA and CDR2 is SNTAGT in the germline V gene. This CDR3 contains 19 residues. The CDR3 bases are TGTGCCAGCCCCTTGGCCCTGACTAGCGGGGGACAATCCACAGATACGCAGTATTTT. It encodes CASPLALTSGGQSTDTQYF.

This clonotype showed up many times. V usage is TRBV20-1 and J usage is TRBJ1-5; 7 nucleotides line up with TRBD1. Germline CDR1 and CDR2: DFQATT and SNEGSKA (reference sequence). The CDR3 length is 14 residues. V was pared by 4 bases and J by 5 bases, with 8 bases of the junction left unmatched. CDR3 sequence (DNA): TGCAGTGCTACGACAGGGATAGGGTATCAGCCCCAGCATTTT. Its translation is CSATTGIGYQPQHF.

This clonotype was counted a few times. V and J are TRBV4-3 and TRBJ2-7, with 9 positions matching TRBD1. Looked up from germline, CDR1 is LGHNA and CDR2 is YSLEER. The CDR3 has 15 residues. Losses at the gene ends were 1 base for V and 5 bases for J; bases not matched to a gene: 6. CDR3 sequence reads: CASSQGTGTGHEQYF. The CDR3, as DNA: TGCGCCAGCAGCCAAGGCACCGGGACAGGGCACGAGCAGTACTTC.

This clonotype was seen more than once but under ten times. CDR3 region: CASSTDRGTYGYTF. The CDR3 DNA reads TGTGCCAGTAGCACCGACAGGGGGACTTATGGCTACACCTTC. The rearrangement links TRBV19 to TRBJ1-2; 9 nucleotides match TRBD1. Germline loops: CDR1 LNHDA, CDR2 SQIVND (reference sequence). The CDR3 runs 14 residues. Trimming cost V 6 bases and J 5 bases; bases outside gene matches: 7. The full variable domain, rest sourced from reference TRBV19 and TRBJ1-2, is DGGITQSPKYLFRKEGQNVTLSCEQNLNHDAMYWYRQDPGQGLRLIYYSQIVNDFQKGDIAEGYSVSREKKESFPLTVTSAQKNPTAFYLCASSTDRGTYGYTFGSGTRLTVV.

The rearrangement links TRBV7-2 to TRBJ1-2; D call uncertain. Trimming shortened V by 2 bases and J by 0 bases, and 16 bases separated the two germline ends. The CDR3 runs 17 residues. Germline CDR1 and CDR2: SGHTA and FQGNSA. CDR3 residues: CASSLNAGGYSNYGYTF. The CDR3 DNA reads as TGTGCCAGCAGCTTAAATGCCGGTGGATATTCTAACTATGGCTACACCTTC.

This clonotype was counted between two and nine times. The chain combines TRBV6-5 with TRBJ2-3; no firm D call. The CDR3 is 14 residues long. Germline lookup yields CDR1 MNHEY and CDR2 SVGAGI. Trimming left V 3 bases short and J 0 bases short, with 7 bases between. This CDR3 reads CASSYLRSTDTQYF. As DNA, the CDR3 is TGTGCCAGCAGTTATCTCCGGAGCACAGATACGCAGTATTTT.

This clonotype was detected many times. The chain is built from TRBV5-1 and TRBJ2-1; D not resolved. V shed 7 bases and J shed 0 bases, with 11 bases lying between them. CDR3 length: 14 amino acids. CDR1 and CDR2 (germline): SGHRS, YFSETQ. Written as DNA, the CDR3 is TGCGCCAGCCAACTTCTGACCTCCTACAATGAGCAGTTCTTC. Protein: CASQLLTSYNEQFF.

This clonotype was recorded many times. The V gene is TRBV15, the J gene TRBJ2-7, with TRBD1 matching 8 bases. The CDR3 is 15 residues long. Germline V CDR1 and CDR2: LNHNV, YYDKDF (reference sequence). With V trimmed by 3 bases and J by 5 bases, 9 bases remained unmatched. The CDR3 region is CATSSGTGRGDEQYF. The CDR3, as DNA: TGTGCCACCAGCAGCGGGACAGGCCGGGGTGACGAGCAGTACTTC.

A few counts support this clonotype. The chain couples TRBV12-3 or TRBV12-4 to TRBJ2-7; maybe TRBD1 (5 bases). V was clipped by 5 bases and J by 6 bases, with 11 bases between them. CDR3 length: 12 residues. The CDR3 region has the DNA TGTGCCAGCAGTACGCAGGGTACCGAGCAGTACTTC. This sequence encodes CASSTQGTEQYF.

This clonotype was found many times. The V and J genes are TRBV20-1 and TRBJ2-7; weak D call: TRBD1 (6 bases). V lost 2 bases and J lost 0, with 11 bases in between. CDR3 size: 14 residues. Per germline, CDR1 DFQATT and CDR2 SNEGSKA (reference sequence). The CDR3 is CSARPSGVSYEQYF. The CDR3 coding sequence is TGCAGTGCTAGACCCTCAGGGGTCTCCTACGAGCAGTACTTC.

The chain recombines TRBV27 with TRBJ2-3; D assignment may be TRBD1 or TRBD2 (5 bases each). Trimming left V 2 bases short and J 6 bases short, with 15 bases between. Germline loops: CDR1 MNHEY, CDR2 SMNVEV (reference sequence). CDR3 length: 15 amino acids. The CDR3 sequence: CASSLARGSWDTQYF. CDR3 coding DNA: TGTGCCAGCAGTTTAGCGAGGGGTTCCTGGGATACGCAGTATTTT.

This clonotype was found a few times. This sequence joins TRBV12-3 or TRBV12-4 and TRBJ2-1; TRBD2 matches at 9 bases. This CDR3 is 16 amino acids long. V was pared by 5 bases and J by 4 bases, with 9 bases of the junction left unmatched. The CDR3 nucleotides are TGTGCCAGCAGTCCCGGGGTCCTAGCGGGATACAATGAGCAGTTCTTC. It is translated as CASSPGVLAGYNEQFF.